The 17 T cell receptor beta chains given below trace back to one sample, sequenced in a study of PD-1 blockade in mismatch repair-deficient tumors. Using immunoSEQ multiplex PCR, the repertoire was profiled, and TCRdb retains in-frame clones only, with some absent. The table lists about 79,000 clones, 80% to 90% of them singletons. The sample in question was peripheral blood, obtained 44 weeks after starting pembrolizumab. The source of these receptors is an adult with mismatch repair-deficient cancer.

This clone was recorded only once. V usage is TRBV5-1 and J usage is TRBJ1-2; D is perhaps TRBD1 (6 bases). The V gene's germline CDR1 is SGHRS and CDR2 YFSETQ. V dropped 0 bases and J dropped 2 bases, with 14 bases sitting between them. This CDR3 is built from 16 residues. The CDR3 DNA sequence: TGCGCCAGCAGCTTGGGGGGTTTTACAGGGAACTATGGCTACACCTTC. The encoded protein is CASSLGGFTGNYGYTF.

The chain uses TRBV29-1 and TRBJ1-5; D is unclear. The CDR3 runs to 14 residues. The V gene's germline CDR1 is SQVTM and CDR2 ANQGSEA. Between the trimmed V and J ends, which lost 3 bases and 2 bases, there was a span of 11 bases. The CDR3 DNA reads as TGCAGCGTTGATATGGGAACCGGCAATCAGCCCCAGCATTTT. The encoded protein is CSVDMGTGNQPQHF.

The genes are TRBV2 and TRBJ1-5; TRBD1 aligns across 7 bases. CDR3 length equals 15 residues. Germline V gene lookup returns CDR1 SNHLY and CDR2 FYNNEI. V lost 8 bases, J lost 3 bases, and 10 bases stayed unmatched. The CDR3: CASLQGSPTNQPQHF. CDR3 in DNA: TGTGCCAGCCTACAGGGGTCCCCGACCAATCAGCCCCAGCATTTT.

This chain links TRBV2 with TRBJ1-5, with no clear D. The CDR3 runs to 14 residues. Germline V gene lookup returns CDR1 SNHLY and CDR2 FYNNEI. V lost 3 bases and J lost 5, with 11 bases in between. As DNA, the CDR3 is TGTGCCAGCAGTGAGTCAAGGAGCGATCAGCCCCAGCATTTT. It codes for CASSESRSDQPQHF.

This clone was recorded only once. The chain couples TRBV5-6 to TRBJ1-2; tentative D call: TRBD1 (6 bases). Trimming removed 5 bases from V and 1 base from J, with 15 bases in between. The CDR3 runs 15 residues. Germline-derived CDR1 and CDR2 are SGHDT and YYEEEE. In nucleotides, the CDR3 is TGTGCCAGCAGTCGGTGGACAGACTATAACTATGGCTACACCTTC. Translating gives CASSRWTDYNYGYTF.

V gene TRBV4-1 combines with J gene TRBJ2-5; a weak D match, TRBD1 (5 bases). The CDR3 runs to 16 residues. V was shortened by 1 base and J by 2 bases, with 14 bases between the two germline ends. CDR1 MGHRA and CDR2 YSYEKL come from the germline V gene. The CDR3 region is CASSQGVRQGQETQYF. Written as DNA, the CDR3 is TGCGCCAGCAGCCAAGGTGTTCGTCAGGGTCAAGAGACCCAGTACTTC.

On this clone: Additional DNA sequences in this sample encode the identical CDR3. The chain recombines TRBV6-5 with TRBJ2-7; tentatively, D is TRBD2 (6 bases). Germline loops: CDR1 MNHEY, CDR2 SVGAGI. The germline V and J ends were trimmed by 3 bases and 2 bases, with 8 bases remaining between them. The CDR3 is 13 amino acids. CDR3 DNA: TGTGCCAGCAGTTATAGCGGAACCTACGAGCAGTACTTC. Encoded protein: CASSYSGTYEQYF.

This chain uses TRBV5-1 with TRBJ2-7; 9 bases are shared with TRBD1. This CDR3 is built from 14 residues. J lost 6 bases, V lost 4 bases, and 8 bases had no gene match. Germline CDR1 is SGHRS and CDR2 is YFSETQ. The CDR3 spells CASSAGQGMGEQYF. The CDR3 DNA follows: TGCGCCAGCAGCGCGGGACAGGGAATGGGCGAGCAGTACTTC.

The gene calls are TRBV27 and TRBJ2-3; TRBD1 matches 11 bases. Losses at the gene ends were 10 bases for V and 6 bases for J; bases not matched to a gene: 9. The length of the CDR3 is 14 residues. CDR1 and CDR2 from the germline V gene are MNHEY and SMNVEV (reference sequence). Here the CDR3 reads CATKGTGGYDTQYF. In DNA, the CDR3 is TGTGCCACGAAAGGGACAGGGGGTTACGATACGCAGTATTTT.

The chain combines TRBV5-1 with TRBJ2-7; 10 bases line up with TRBD1. The V gene end was trimmed by 4 bases and the J gene end by 7 bases; junction bases not matched to a gene: 11. Germline lookup yields CDR1 SGHRS and CDR2 YFSETQ. The CDR3 is 15 amino acids. The CDR3 DNA sequence: TGCGCCAGCAGCCGAACAGCGGGACAGGGGATGGAGCAGTACTTC. Amino acids: CASSRTAGQGMEQYF.

The chain has TRBV25-1 and TRBJ1-5; D remains unclear. The CDR3 is made up of 16 amino acids. Germline V gene data show CDR1 as MGHDK and CDR2 as SYGVNS. V was trimmed by 1 base and J by 4 bases, leaving 14 bases between them. The CDR3 loop reads CASSEFRLGSNQPQHF. Here the CDR3 DNA reads TGTGCCAGCAGTGAATTTAGACTAGGATCTAATCAGCCCCAGCATTTT.

The chain employs TRBV27 and TRBJ2-2; D is possibly TRBD1 (5 bases). Trimming removed 8 bases at V and 0 bases at J, with 10 bases between. The CDR3 sequence is 14 residues long. Germline V gives CDR1 MNHEY, CDR2 SMNVEV (reference sequence). CDR3 amino acids: CASSTVPNTGELFF. CDR3 in DNA: TGTGCCAGCTCGACAGTCCCGAACACCGGGGAGCTGTTTTTT.

This clone has only a few counts. The rearrangement uses TRBV19 and TRBJ2-1, with 10 bases that match TRBD1. The V gene's germline CDR1 is LNHDA and CDR2 SQIVND (reference sequence). The CDR3 totals 14 residues. The V segment lost 8 bases and the J segment 4 bases; nucleotides outside the gene matches: 5. The chain's CDR3 is CASAWTGGYNEQFF. CDR3 DNA sequence: TGTGCCAGTGCGTGGACAGGGGGGTACAATGAGCAGTTCTTC.

The chain couples TRBV6-5 to TRBJ2-1; D remains ambiguous. Trimming pared 4 bases from V and 0 bases from J, leaving 13 bases between. The germline V gene has CDR1 MNHEY and CDR2 SVGAGI. This CDR3 has 16 amino acids. In nucleotides, the CDR3 is TGTGCCAGCAGTTTACGTTCGGTGAGCTCCTACAATGAGCAGTTCTTC. This encodes CASSLRSVSSYNEQFF.

J is TRBJ2-1 and V is TRBV6-4, with 11 bases lining up with TRBD2. The CDR3 has 13 amino acids. CDR1 and CDR2 (germline): MRHNA, SNTAGT. Trimming removed 4 bases from V and 7 bases from J; junction bases left unmatched: 0. The CDR3 DNA follows: TGTGCCAGCAGTGGGACTAGCGGGAATGAGCAGTTCTTC. The encoded protein is CASSGTSGNEQFF.

The V and J genes are TRBV27 and TRBJ2-7; the D gene is possibly TRBD1 (6 bases). The germline V and J ends were trimmed by 4 bases and 7 bases, with 14 bases remaining between them. The germline V gene has CDR1 MNHEY and CDR2 SMNVEV (reference sequence). CDR3 size: 13 residues. The CDR3 sequence is CASSSFTGYEQYF. Here the CDR3 DNA reads TGTGCCAGCAGTTCCTTTACAGGGTATGAGCAGTACTTC.

The CDR3 region is CASSVYGSSYEQYF. CDR3 DNA: TGTGCCAGCAGTGTTTACGGGAGCTCCTACGAGCAGTACTTC. The genes are TRBV2 and TRBJ2-7; possible D gene TRBD2, 6 bases. Germline V gives CDR1 SNHLY, CDR2 FYNNEI. With 4 bases removed from V and 0 bases from J, the gap between germline ends came to 10 bases. This CDR3 region has 14 residues.